The 32 T cell receptor beta chains below were found in one sample sequenced in a study of blood T cell repertoires in COVID-19. The assay was immunoSEQ multiplex PCR, and TCRdb's table has in-frame clones only and misses some. The sample yields some 130,000 clones, roughly 80% seen once. The sequenced sample consisted of peripheral blood. The origin of the receptors is a woman between 45 and 60 years old with acute or convalescent COVID-19.

The chain recombines TRBV19 with TRBJ1-1; tentative D call: TRBD1 (5 bases). Germline V gene lookup returns CDR1 LNHDA and CDR2 SQIVND (reference sequence). This CDR3 is built from 17 residues. Between the trimmed V and J ends, which lost 5 bases and 0 bases, there was a span of 19 bases. The CDR3 spells CASSPPWGHLMNTEAFF. In nucleotides, the CDR3 is TGTGCCAGTAGTCCCCCGTGGGGCCATCTAATGAACACTGAAGCTTTCTTT.

The genes are TRBV6-5 and TRBJ1-1; 9 bases agree with TRBD1. Trimming cost V 6 bases and J 4 bases; bases outside gene matches: 6. Germline V gives CDR1 MNHEY, CDR2 SVGAGI. This CDR3 has 14 amino acids. CDR3 nucleotides: TGTGCCAGCAGCTCGGCACAGGGGGCCACTGAAGCTTTCTTT. Protein sequence: CASSSAQGATEAFF.

The genes are TRBV30 and TRBJ1-3, with no clear D. With 4 bases removed from V and 0 bases from J, the gap between germline ends came to 10 bases. Germline CDR1 is GTSNPN and CDR2 is SVGIG (reference sequence). This CDR3 contains 14 residues. The CDR3 DNA reads TGTGCCTGGAACTCGGGTAACTCTGGAAACACCATATATTTT. Protein: CAWNSGNSGNTIYF.

This chain's CDR3 is CASSYEGLNSPLHF. CDR3 in DNA: TGTGCCAGCAGTTACGAGGGCCTCAATTCACCCCTCCACTTT. The gene calls are TRBV6-5 and TRBJ1-6; D gene uncertain. Trimming cost V 2 bases and J 7 bases, with 9 bases left between them. Looked up from germline, CDR1 is MNHEY and CDR2 is SVGAGI. The CDR3 sequence is 14 residues long.

The chain is built from TRBV21-1 and TRBJ1-3. TRBV21-1 is designated a pseudogene. The CDR3 runs 18 residues. CDR3 in DNA: TGTGCCAGCGGGGAGGGAGGTTTGGGGGAGAGCTCTGGAAACACCATATATTTT. Amino acid sequence: CASGEGGLGESSGNTIYF.

As DNA, the CDR3 is TGCAGCGTTGAAGAGGGCAGGTCCTACACCTTC. The encoded protein is CSVEEGRSYTF. This sequence joins TRBV29-1 and TRBJ1-2, with D hard to call. V was cut by 0 bases and J by 10 bases, with 9 bases left in between. Looked up from germline, CDR1 is SQVTM and CDR2 is ANQGSEA. This CDR3 is built from 11 residues.

The gene calls are TRBV19 and TRBJ1-2, with a weak D call TRBD1 (6 bases). Between the trimmed V and J ends, which lost 0 bases and 2 bases, there was a span of 10 bases. Germline CDR1 LNHDA, CDR2 SQIVND (reference sequence). The CDR3 has 15 amino acids. The CDR3 coding sequence is TGTGCCAGTAGTATAGATCGGGGGGCGAACTATGGCTACACCTTC. This sequence encodes CASSIDRGANYGYTF.

The gene calls are TRBV3-1 (or the pseudogene TRBV3-2) and TRBJ2-7; D is unclear. Germline V gene lookup returns CDR1 LGHDT and CDR2 YNNKEL (reference sequence). Trimming left V 1 base short and J 3 bases short, with 7 bases between. CDR3 size: 13 residues. CDR3 nucleotide sequence: TGTGCCAGCAGCCAAGGAACAGTCTACGAGCAGTACTTC. Protein sequence: CASSQGTVYEQYF.

The rearrangement joins TRBV18 to TRBJ1-1, with a tentative D call TRBD1 (6 bases). V lost 3 bases and J lost 1, with 15 bases in between. The CDR3 spans 16 residues. CDR1 is KGHSH and CDR2 is LQKENI in the germline V gene. CDR3: CASSPSPGRGNTEAFF. Written as DNA, the CDR3 is TGTGCCAGCTCACCCTCTCCTGGCAGGGGGAACACTGAAGCTTTCTTT.

The rearrangement uses TRBV7-2 and TRBJ1-6; the D is unclear. Germline lookup yields CDR1 SGHTA and CDR2 FQGNSA. The V end was cut by 5 bases, the J end by 7 bases, with 12 bases between. The CDR3 loop spans 14 amino acids. CDR3 DNA: TGTGCCAGCAGCCCCCGACAAGGCAATTCACCCCTCCACTTT. Translated: CASSPRQGNSPLHF.

In the case of this clone: Germline is not matched at one junction end, which may reflect a read error. This chain connects TRBV4-1 to TRBJ2-1; 9 nucleotides line up with TRBD1. Germline V gene lookup returns CDR1 MGHRA and CDR2 YSYEKL. The CDR3 runs 14 residues. In DNA, the CDR3 is TGCGCCAGCAGACAAGGGACAGGGCTGGATGAGCAGTTCTTC. This codes for CASRQGTGLDEQFF.

This chain joins TRBV4-2 and TRBJ1-6, with 8 bases lining up with TRBD1. Germline assignment: CDR1 LGHNA and CDR2 YNFKEQ. The CDR3 is 17 residues long. Unmatched junction bases numbered 11, after V lost 3 bases and J lost 7 bases. CDR3 region: CASSQSAGQVINSPLHF. CDR3 nucleotides: TGTGCCAGCAGCCAGTCCGCGGGACAGGTTATCAATTCACCCCTCCACTTT.

This rearrangement joins TRBV12-3 or TRBV12-4 to TRBJ1-6; the D is unclear. This CDR3 has 13 amino acids. V was shortened by 3 bases and J by 7 bases, with 7 bases between the two germline ends. CDR3 residues: CASSFNENSPLHF. CDR3 DNA sequence: TGTGCCAGCAGTTTCAATGAGAATTCACCCCTCCACTTT.

This chain links TRBV2 with TRBJ2-1, with 9 nucleotides matching TRBD1. The CDR3 extends over 15 amino acids. The J segment lost 6 bases and the V segment lost 6 bases, leaving 9 bases of the junction unmatched. Per the germline V gene, CDR1 is SNHLY and CDR2 is FYNNEI. DNA of the CDR3: TGTGCCAGCAGATACGGGACAGGGATTCGCAATGAGCAGTTCTTC. It is translated as CASRYGTGIRNEQFF.

This clone was counted between two and nine times. The chain recombines TRBV13 with TRBJ1-2; TRBD1 agrees at 9 bases. J lost 4 bases, V lost 5 bases, and 5 bases had no gene match. The CDR3 is 14 amino acids. Germline V CDR1 and CDR2: PRHDT, FYEKMQ (reference sequence). The CDR3 loop is CASSRTGGGYGYTF. The CDR3 region has the DNA TGTGCCAGCAGCAGAACAGGGGGCGGCTATGGCTACACCTTC.

V and J are TRBV19 and TRBJ2-1; TRBD1 matches 7 bases. The germline V gene encodes CDR1 LNHDA and CDR2 SQIVND (reference sequence). CDR3 length equals 14 residues. V was pared by 5 bases and J by 4 bases, with 5 bases of the junction left unmatched. The chain's CDR3 is CASSPDRNYNEQFF. In DNA, the CDR3 is TGTGCCAGTAGTCCGGACAGGAATTACAATGAGCAGTTCTTC.

The rearrangement joins TRBV12-3 or TRBV12-4 to TRBJ1-5, with unresolved D. This CDR3 comprises 13 residues. V dropped 6 bases and J dropped 5 bases, with 11 bases sitting between them. The DNA for the CDR3 is TGTGCCAGCAGGTCAGGCGTCGATCAGCCCCAGCATTTT. Its translation is CASRSGVDQPQHF.

V is TRBV19 and J is TRBJ1-3; TRBD1 matches at 7 bases. V shed 5 bases and J 0 bases; nucleotides not matched to a gene: 13. The CDR3 consists of 18 residues. CDR1 and CDR2 from the germline V gene are LNHDA and SQIVND (reference sequence). The CDR3 loop reads CASSSISTGQHSGNTIYF. The CDR3 nucleotides are TGTGCCAGTAGTTCAATATCAACGGGACAGCACTCTGGAAACACCATATATTTT.

The chain links TRBV5-4 to TRBJ1-6; D perhaps matches TRBD1 (6 bases). This CDR3 is built from 17 residues. From germline, CDR1 is SGHNT and CDR2 YYREEE (reference sequence). V was cut by 3 bases and J by 4 bases, with 17 bases left in between. The CDR3: CASSSGEGVRYNSPLHF. The CDR3 DNA reads TGTGCCAGCAGCTCCGGGGAGGGGGTTAGGTATAATTCACCCCTCCACTTT.

This clone was seen more than once but under ten times. The chain recombines TRBV7-8 with TRBJ1-1; no clear D. V dropped 5 bases and J dropped 0 bases, with 13 bases sitting between them. This CDR3 is 15 amino acids long. Germline CDR1 SGHVS, CDR2 FQNEAQ. CDR3 bases: TGTGCCAGCAGCCCTTCGAACGAGTTGAACACTGAAGCTTTCTTT. Amino acids: CASSPSNELNTEAFF.

The chain is built from TRBV6-5 and TRBJ2-7, with 9 bases identical to TRBD1. Germline assignment: CDR1 MNHEY and CDR2 SVGAGI. The trim removed 6 bases at V and 6 bases at J, leaving 9 bases unmatched. The CDR3 consists of 14 residues. CDR3 residues: CASRDRDRAPEQYF. CDR3 DNA: TGTGCCAGCAGAGACCGGGACAGGGCTCCCGAGCAGTACTTC.

J is TRBJ2-1 and V is TRBV5-1; TRBD1 agrees at 10 bases. V dropped 0 bases and J dropped 9; count of bases not matched to a gene: 6. Germline loops: CDR1 SGHRS, CDR2 YFSETQ. The CDR3 contains 15 residues. CDR3 in amino acids: CASSLGRDRGGEQFF. CDR3 bases: TGCGCCAGCAGCTTGGGACGGGACAGGGGAGGTGAGCAGTTCTTC.

This chain joins TRBV5-5 and TRBJ2-3; maybe TRBD2 (7 bases). The ends were cut back, 0 bases at V and 2 bases at J, with 13 bases in the middle. Germline V gene data show CDR1 as SGHKS and CDR2 as YYEKEE (reference sequence). CDR3 length: 16 amino acids. DNA for the CDR3: TGTGCCAGCAGCTTGGGGGCGGGGGCTAACACAGATACGCAGTATTTT. It is translated as CASSLGAGANTDTQYF. Full variable domain (rest looked up from reference TRBV5-5 and TRBJ2-3): DAGVTQSPTHLIKTRGQQVTLRCSPISGHKSVSWYQQVLGQGPQFIFQYYEKEERGRGNFPDRFSARQFPNYSSELNVNALLLGDSALYLCASSLGAGANTDTQYFGPGTRLTVL.

The V and J genes are TRBV25-1 and TRBJ1-5; tentative D call: TRBD1 (6 bases). Germline V gene sequence: CDR1 MGHDK, CDR2 SYGVNS. The V gene lost 6 bases and the J gene lost 3 bases, with 12 bases spanning the gap. The CDR3 covers 14 residues. This CDR3 reads CASSETGYNQPQHF. The CDR3 nucleotides read TGTGCCAGCAGCGAAACAGGGTACAATCAGCCCCAGCATTTT.

In its sample, this clone was seen once. The V call is TRBV24-1, the J call TRBJ2-1; 8 bases match TRBD2. This CDR3 has 17 amino acids. CDR1 is KGHDR, CDR2 SFDVKD, per germline. The V gene end was trimmed by 1 base and the J gene end by 5 bases; junction bases not matched to a gene: 9. The CDR3 is CATSDLVSLAENNEQFF. In nucleotides, the CDR3 is TGTGCCACCAGTGATTTAGTTTCACTAGCGGAAAACAATGAGCAGTTCTTC.

This clone came up once. V gene TRBV30 combines with J gene TRBJ1-2; a weak D match, TRBD1 (6 bases). The V end was cut by 2 bases, the J end by 6 bases, with 10 bases between. Per germline, CDR1 GTSNPN and CDR2 SVGIG (reference sequence). The length of the CDR3 is 12 residues. The CDR3 DNA reads TGTGCCTGGAGTAGGGGGGGAGATGGCTACACCTTC. Translating gives CAWSRGGDGYTF. Looking up the rest from reference TRBV30 and TRBJ1-2 gives the full variable domain: SQTIHQWPATLVQPVGSPLSLECTVEGTSNPNLYWYRQAAGRGLQLLFYSVGIGQISSEVPQNLSASRPQDRQFILSSKKLLLSDSGFYLCAWSRGGDGYTFGSGTRLTVV.

This rearrangement joins TRBV19 to TRBJ2-3, with TRBD2 matching over 7 bases. The junction had 7 bases not matched to a gene; V was cut back by 5 bases and J by 2 bases. The CDR3 is 15 amino acids. Germline V gene lookup returns CDR1 LNHDA and CDR2 SQIVND (reference sequence). The CDR3 reads CASSLGGQFTDTQYF. DNA of the CDR3: TGTGCCAGTAGTTTGGGAGGGCAGTTCACAGATACGCAGTATTTT.

This clone showed up just once. The chain is built from TRBV11-1 and TRBJ1-6; D gene ambiguous. The germline V and J ends were trimmed by 5 bases and 9 bases, with 8 bases remaining between them. The CDR3 is 12 residues long. CDR1 is SGHAT, CDR2 FQDESV, per germline (reference sequence). CDR3 loop: CASSVSGSPLHF. The CDR3 DNA sequence: TGTGCCAGCAGCGTGAGTGGTTCACCCCTCCACTTT.

The rearrangement links TRBV27 to TRBJ2-2; 8 nucleotides align to TRBD1. CDR1 is MNHEY and CDR2 is SMNVEV in the germline V gene (reference sequence). V was clipped by 5 bases and J by 7 bases; unmatched bases: 6. The CDR3 totals 14 residues. The CDR3 sequence: CASSQDRANGELFF. Here the CDR3 DNA reads TGTGCCAGCAGTCAGGACAGGGCAAACGGGGAGCTGTTTTTT.

This sequence joins TRBV29-1 and TRBJ1-2; D gene uncertain. V dropped 3 bases and J dropped 3 bases, with 5 bases sitting between them. The CDR3 runs 11 residues. Germline CDR1 and CDR2: SQVTM and ANQGSEA. The CDR3 DNA reads as TGCAGCGTTGACTCCTACTATGGCTACACCTTC. Protein sequence: CSVDSYYGYTF. Full variable domain (outside the CDR3, taken from reference TRBV29-1 and TRBJ1-2): SAVISQKPSRDICQRGTSLTIQCQVDSQVTMMFWYRQQPGQSLTLIATANQGSEATYESGFVIDKFPISRPNLTFSTLTVSNMSPEDSSIYLCSVDSYYGYTFGSGTRLTVV.

This chain connects TRBV7-6 to TRBJ2-2, with 7 bases fitting TRBD1. There are 15 residues in the CDR3. Germline CDR1 reads SGHVS; CDR2 reads FNYEAQ. Trimming removed 0 bases from V and 6 bases from J; junction bases left unmatched: 4. In nucleotides, the CDR3 is TGTGCCAGCAGCTTAGCCCAACAGGGGCCCGGGGAGCTGTTTTTT. Its protein product is CASSLAQQGPGELFF. Full variable domain (outside the CDR3, taken from reference TRBV7-6 and TRBJ2-2): GAGVSQSPRYKVTKRGQDVALRCDPISGHVSLYWYRQALGQGPEFLTYFNYEAQQDKSGLPNDRFSAERPEGSISTLTIQRTEQRDSAMYRCASSLAQQGPGELFFGEGSRLTVL.

V gene TRBV24-1 combines with J gene TRBJ2-2; 8 bases fit TRBD1. The CDR3 contains 14 residues. V shed 7 bases and J 5 bases; nucleotides not matched to a gene: 5. The germline gives CDR1 KGHDR, CDR2 SFDVKD. CDR3 in amino acids: CATRDRAGTGELFF. CDR3 nucleotide sequence: TGTGCCACCAGGGACAGGGCTGGGACCGGGGAGCTGTTTTTT.